These 8 T cell receptor beta chains share one sample of origin, sequenced in a study of shared clonotypes between healthy human individuals. Sequencing was performed with immunoSEQ multiplex PCR; in TCRdb, only in-frame clones are kept and a portion is missing. The sample has over a million clones; 78% are singletons. The specimen was memory CD4+ T cells from PBMCs. Subset here: CD45RA-negative fraction. All receptors derive from a man between 18 and 35 years old in good health. Some clones in this sample may be carry-over from other donors' samples.

The chain recombines TRBV2 with TRBJ1-4; D is ambiguous. This CDR3 spans 13 amino acids. Germline assignment: CDR1 SNHLY and CDR2 FYNNEI. V lost 4 bases and J 8 bases, leaving 11 bases between the germline ends. Here the CDR3 reads CASSALSNEKLFF. CDR3 nucleotide sequence: TGTGCCAGCAGTGCACTCTCCAACGAAAAACTGTTTTTT.

For this clone: A much bigger clone sits one base away, suggesting this may be a read error. V and J are TRBV7-8 and TRBJ1-1; a possible D gene is TRBD1 (6 bases). V was shortened by 5 bases and J by 3 bases, with 7 bases between the two germline ends. This CDR3 contains 12 residues. Germline-derived CDR1 and CDR2 are SGHVS and FQNEAQ. The CDR3 region is CASSRTDTEAFF. CDR3 sequence (DNA): TGTGCCAGCAGCCGGACAGACACTGAAGCTTTCTTT.

The rearrangement uses TRBV28 and TRBJ2-1; 11 bases fit TRBD2. Trimming cost V 3 bases and J 7 bases; bases outside gene matches: 5. The germline V gene has CDR1 MDHEN and CDR2 SYDVKM. CDR3 length equals 15 residues. CDR3 sequence reads: CASSFPSGRKNEQFF. CDR3 in DNA: TGTGCCAGCAGTTTCCCTAGCGGGAGGAAAAATGAGCAGTTCTTC.

The chain combines TRBV7-9 with TRBJ2-1, with 9 bases aligning to TRBD2. Germline V gene lookup returns CDR1 SEHNR and CDR2 FQNEAQ (reference sequence). The ends lost 1 base at V and 10 bases at J; junction bases unmatched: 8. The CDR3 is made up of 15 amino acids. The CDR3 nucleotides read TGTGCCAGCAGCTTAGTAGGTAGCGGGAGCGGCGAGCAGTTCTTC. Its protein product is CASSLVGSGSGEQFF. The whole variable domain, remainder taken from reference TRBV7-9 and TRBJ2-1, is DTGVSQNPRHKITKRGQNVTFRCDPISEHNRLYWYRQTLGQGPEFLTYFQNEAQLEKSRLLSDRFSAERPKGSFSTLEIQRTEQGDSAMYLCASSLVGSGSGEQFFGPGTRLTVL.

The genes are TRBV27 and TRBJ2-4; tentatively, D is TRBD2 (5 bases). CDR3 length: 14 residues. Germline V gene sequence: CDR1 MNHEY, CDR2 SMNVEV (reference sequence). Trimming cost V 0 bases and J 6 bases, with 9 bases left between them. CDR3 region: CASSLSVAGNIQYF. CDR3 in DNA: TGTGCCAGCAGTTTATCGGTTGCGGGAAACATTCAGTACTTC.

The rearrangement joins TRBV5-1 to TRBJ2-5; the D gene is possibly TRBD1 (6 bases). The V gene lost 2 bases and the J gene lost 5 bases, with 16 bases spanning the gap. The CDR3 has 15 amino acids. Germline CDR1 is SGHRS and CDR2 is YFSETQ. In DNA, the CDR3 is TGCGCCAGCAGCTTCCTGACAGGTGGAGCGGAGACCCAGTACTTC. This translates into CASSFLTGGAETQYF.

The chain combines TRBV4-2 with TRBJ2-3, with D possibly being TRBD2 (5 bases). Per germline, CDR1 LGHNA and CDR2 YNFKEQ. V lost 3 bases and J lost 3, with 16 bases in between. The CDR3 loop spans 16 amino acids. CDR3 DNA sequence: TGTGCCAGCAGCCAGGTGACTAACGACCGGACAGATACGCAGTATTTT. Protein: CASSQVTNDRTDTQYF.

The rearrangement links TRBV5-1 to TRBJ2-7, with D possibly being TRBD2 (6 bases). Germline CDR1 reads SGHRS; CDR2 reads YFSETQ. Trimming left V 4 bases short and J 0 bases short, with 17 bases between. The CDR3 is 16 amino acids. In DNA form, the CDR3 reads TGCGCCAGCAGCCCATGGAAGGGACTCCTCTCCTACGAGCAGTACTTC. This gives the protein CASSPWKGLLSYEQYF.